This T cell receptor (beta chain) was sequenced during a study of Ad26.COV2.S vaccination and SARS-CoV-2 variants. The junction had 6 bases not matched to a gene; V was cut back by 4 bases and J by 5 bases. The germline gives CDR1 SGHRS, CDR2 YFSETQ. The CDR3 is 14 residues long. Using immunoSEQ multiplex PCR, the repertoire was profiled, and TCRdb retains in-frame clones only, with some absent. The data show about 680,000 clones, 89% seen once. Note on this clone: At the DNA level, this CDR3 is encoded by other sequences in the same sample as well.

Treatment indicated: some 19 received Ad26.COV2.S at low or high dose, single or two shots; five or six received placebo; per-sample allocation not given. It was on day 63 after the first vaccine or placebo injection that samples were taken. An adult donor aged 18-55 years was enrolled in Boston. The gene calls are TRBV5-1 and TRBJ1-5; TRBD1 matches 7 bases. The origin of this receptor is a person aged 18-65 years who received the Ad26.COV2.S COVID-19 vaccine or a placebo. This sample comprised peripheral blood, obtained in a trial of Ad26.COV2.S vaccine versus placebo. The CDR3 here is CASSPGTDYQPQHF. The CDR3 region has the DNA TGCGCCAGCAGCCCCGGGACAGACTATCAGCCCCAGCATTTT.